This T cell receptor beta chain was sequenced in a study of blood T cell repertoires in COVID-19. Whole-study context: Acute and convalescent COVID-19 samples came from the United States, Italy and Spain. In each case, the material was cDNA or gDNA derived from T cells, B-cell-depleted T cells, or PBMCs.

As originally analysed: Amplification from reference gene primers served as the basis for estimated nucleated cell counts. TCRdb keeps only in-frame clones here, not all; method: immunoSEQ multiplex PCR. Clonal size and the V and J genes are those of that table, whereas D and trimming came from the DNA. This table holds hundreds of thousands of clones, around 89% found once. Germline CDR1 is MNHEY and CDR2 is SMNVEV (reference sequence). The CDR3 has 17 residues. The V end lost 4 bases, the J end lost 1 base, and 19 bases lay between the germline ends. The chain recombines TRBV27 with TRBJ1-2, with D perhaps matching TRBD1 (6 bases). The specimen was peripheral blood. The TCR sequence derives from a man aged 40-49 years with acute or convalescent COVID-19. CDR3 residues: CASSSIPPQGFNYGYTF. CDR3 DNA sequence: TGTGCCAGCAGTTCAATACCCCCACAGGGATTTAACTATGGCTACACCTTC.